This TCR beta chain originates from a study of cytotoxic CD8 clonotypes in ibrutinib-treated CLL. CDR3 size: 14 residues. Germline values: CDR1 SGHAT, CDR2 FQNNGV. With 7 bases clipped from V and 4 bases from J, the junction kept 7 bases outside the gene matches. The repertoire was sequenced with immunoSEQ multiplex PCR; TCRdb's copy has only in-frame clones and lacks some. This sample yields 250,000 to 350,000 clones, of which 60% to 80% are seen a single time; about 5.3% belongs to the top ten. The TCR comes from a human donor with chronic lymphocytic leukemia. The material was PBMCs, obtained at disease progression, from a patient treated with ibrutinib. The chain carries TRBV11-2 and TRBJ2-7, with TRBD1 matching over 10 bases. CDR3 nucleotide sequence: TGTGCCAGCAACAAGGACAGGGGGTTATACGAGCAGTACTTC. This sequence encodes CASNKDRGLYEQYF.